These 29 T cell receptor beta chains were sequenced from one sample in a study of beta chain features in type 1 diabetes. Study observations and caveats: Shorter TCRB CDR3s, moderately but significantly so, marked every one of the four CD4+ subsets in Type 1 diabetes patients.

Reverse transcribing all isolated RNA meant expressed TCRB transcripts were sequenced. Clones were sequenced by immunoSEQ multiplex PCR, and TCRdb holds only the in-frame ones, with some missing. This sample has about 240,000 clones; around 13% occur once, and the top ten carry approximately 0.018%. These receptors' targets are unknown. The specimen was naive CD4+ T cells from blood. The receptors were sampled from a young man with type 1 diabetes.

This clone turned up a few times. The chain recombines TRBV30 with TRBJ2-2; perhaps TRBD2 as D (6 bases). V dropped 3 bases and J dropped 3 bases, with 14 bases sitting between them. The CDR3 extends over 15 amino acids. CDR1 and CDR2 (germline): GTSNPN, SVGIG (reference sequence). CDR3 DNA sequence: TGTGCCTGGAGCATGGGGGGATTAGACACCGGGGAGCTGTTTTTT. This encodes CAWSMGGLDTGELFF.

This chain uses TRBV21-1 with TRBJ2-1; no check of the table's D call, TRBD2, against the DNA was made. TRBV21-1 counts as a pseudogene. The length of the CDR3 is 16 residues. The CDR3 loop is CASPLGELAGDCEQFF. The CDR3, as DNA: TGTGCCAGCCCCCTAGGGGAACTAGCGGGAGATTGTGAGCAGTTCTTC.

V usage is TRBV2 and J usage is TRBJ2-1; no firm D call. The CDR3 contains 13 residues. Trimming left V 7 bases short and J 0 bases short, with 7 bases between. The germline CDR1 and CDR2 sequences are SNHLY and FYNNEI. The CDR3 nucleotides read TGTGCCAGCAAAGAGAGCTCCTACAATGAGCAGTTCTTC. Translated: CASKESSYNEQFF.

The chain employs TRBV7-9 and TRBJ2-1, with 16 bases fitting TRBD2. Per the germline V gene, CDR1 is SEHNR and CDR2 is FQNEAQ (reference sequence). The CDR3 spans 17 residues. V lost 5 bases and J lost 9; bases outside the gene matches: 10. The CDR3 DNA reads as TGTGCCAGCAGCACCGGACTGGGACTAGCGGGAGGGGGTGAGCAGTTCTTC. As protein: CASSTGLGLAGGGEQFF.

This clone was counted a few times. V usage is TRBV20-1 and J usage is TRBJ2-7; D gene unclear. V dropped 7 bases and J dropped 0 bases, with 7 bases sitting between them. This CDR3 is 11 amino acids long. CDR1 and CDR2 from the germline V gene are DFQATT and SNEGSKA (reference sequence). This CDR3 reads CSGLSSYEQYF. The CDR3 DNA reads as TGCAGTGGCCTAAGCTCCTACGAGCAGTACTTC.

This clone was recorded a few times. The chain recombines TRBV29-1 with TRBJ2-3, with 7 bases identical to TRBD1. The V segment lost 8 bases and the J segment 2 bases; nucleotides outside the gene matches: 10. CDR1 is SQVTM, CDR2 ANQGSEA, per germline. The CDR3 covers 14 residues. The CDR3 loop reads CSIAGGGNTDTQYF. The CDR3 DNA sequence: TGCAGCATAGCAGGGGGTGGGAACACAGATACGCAGTATTTT.

The rearrangement uses TRBV5-1 and TRBJ1-2; D not resolved. CDR1 is SGHRS and CDR2 is YFSETQ in the germline V gene. V dropped 0 bases and J dropped 5 bases, with 8 bases sitting between them. The CDR3 runs to 13 residues. The CDR3 is CASSLDRVYGYTF. The CDR3 DNA follows: TGCGCCAGCAGCTTGGACCGGGTTTATGGCTACACCTTC.

Only a few counts were recorded for this clone. The CDR3 sequence: CASSLAGSYGGYTF. Written as DNA, the CDR3 is TGCGCCAGCAGCTTGGCCGGGAGCTATGGGGGCTACACCTTC. The chain combines TRBV5-1 with TRBJ1-2; D gene uncertain. Trimming shortened V by 0 bases and J by 8 bases, and 14 bases separated the two germline ends. The CDR3 extends over 14 amino acids. In germline, CDR1 is SGHRS, CDR2 YFSETQ.

This clone appeared a few times. The chain combines TRBV4-1 with TRBJ2-7, with 10 bases fitting TRBD1. The CDR3 length is 17 residues. Germline values: CDR1 MGHRA, CDR2 YSYEKL. Trimming cost V 1 base and J 4 bases; bases outside gene matches: 10. In DNA form, the CDR3 reads TGCGCCAGCAGCCAAGTATTGGGACGACAGGGGGCATACGAGCAGTACTTC. It encodes CASSQVLGRQGAYEQYF.

This clone showed up just a few times. V usage is TRBV30 and J usage is TRBJ2-1, with 12 bases lining up with TRBD1. Germline-derived CDR1 and CDR2 are GTSNPN and SVGIG (reference sequence). There are 15 residues in the CDR3. Unmatched junction bases numbered 7, after V lost 5 bases and J lost 5 bases. CDR3 protein: CAWDGTGGFHNEQFF. CDR3 coding DNA: TGTGCCTGGGACGGGACAGGGGGCTTTCACAATGAGCAGTTCTTC.

This clone has a handful of counts. The chain couples TRBV4-1 to TRBJ2-1, with a tentative D call TRBD1 (6 bases). This CDR3 has 16 amino acids. The germline V gene has CDR1 MGHRA and CDR2 YSYEKL. With 0 bases removed from V and 14 bases from J, the gap between germline ends came to 23 bases. This CDR3 is CASSQEGARVGNREFF. The CDR3 nucleotides are TGCGCCAGCAGCCAAGAGGGGGCGAGGGTCGGGAATCGAGAGTTCTTC.

This clone showed up just a few times. The gene calls are TRBV6-5 and TRBJ2-5, with D possibly being TRBD1 (6 bases). Trimming pared 6 bases from V and 4 bases from J, leaving 18 bases between. The CDR3 is 15 amino acids. Germline V gives CDR1 MNHEY, CDR2 SVGAGI. This CDR3 is CASSRRGFGGETQYF. As DNA, the CDR3 is TGTGCCAGCAGCCGCAGGGGTTTTGGAGGAGAGACCCAGTACTTC.

This chain joins TRBV6-1 and TRBJ1-1; D may be TRBD1 (6 bases). Germline assignment: CDR1 MNHNS and CDR2 SASEGT. Trimming took off 6 bases at V and 6 bases at J, with 11 bases between the two ends. The CDR3 contains 12 residues. As DNA, the CDR3 is TGTGCCAGCAGCCGAGCAGGGGCTGAAGCTTTCTTT. Protein sequence: CASSRAGAEAFF.

There are a few counts of this clone. The chain has TRBV19 and TRBJ2-3; D is undetermined. Germline CDR1 is LNHDA and CDR2 is SQIVND (reference sequence). Trimming shortened V by 3 bases and J by 2 bases, and 12 bases separated the two germline ends. The length of the CDR3 is 15 residues. In DNA, the CDR3 is TGTGCCAGTAGTATTGCGGCAGATCTCACAGATACGCAGTATTTT. It is translated as CASSIAADLTDTQYF. The full variable domain, in which reference TRBV19 and TRBJ2-3 provide the parts outside the CDR3, is DGGITQSPKYLFRKEGQNVTLSCEQNLNHDAMYWYRQDPGQGLRLIYYSQIVNDFQKGDIAEGYSVSREKKESFPLTVTSAQKNPTAFYLCASSIAADLTDTQYFGPGTRLTVL.

This clone was counted only a few times. The junction and the germline gene differ at one end; a read error may be behind it. The chain combines TRBV19 with TRBJ2-1; TRBD2 aligns across 11 bases. Germline CDR1 is LNHDA and CDR2 is SQIVND (reference sequence). The CDR3 runs 14 residues. CDR3 residues: CASSIAGGVNEQFF. In DNA form, the CDR3 reads TGTGCCAGTAGCATAGCGGGAGGGGTCAATGAGCAGTTCTTC.

The V gene is TRBV6-1, the J gene TRBJ2-4; D gene ambiguous. The length of the CDR3 is 11 residues. V lost 6 bases to trimming and J lost 8 bases, with 8 bases between them. Germline CDR1 reads MNHNS; CDR2 reads SASEGT. The CDR3 region is CASRQHDIQYF. The CDR3 DNA sequence: TGTGCCAGCAGACAACATGACATTCAGTACTTC.

The rearrangement joins TRBV29-1 to TRBJ1-2, with a possible D match to TRBD1 (5 bases). The CDR3 consists of 12 residues. The V gene's germline CDR1 is SQVTM and CDR2 ANQGSEA. V was pared by 6 bases and J by 5 bases, with 13 bases between. The CDR3 sequence: CSVQHGGYGYTF. The CDR3 DNA follows: TGCAGCGTCCAACATGGGGGGTATGGCTACACCTTC.

This clone was counted only a few times. The CDR3 sequence is CASSRAGGSYEQYF. DNA for the CDR3: TGTGCCAGCTCACGGGCCGGGGGCTCCTACGAGCAGTACTTC. The chain carries TRBV18 and TRBJ2-7, with D perhaps TRBD2 (6 bases). Trimming left V 4 bases short and J 0 bases short, with 10 bases between. The CDR3 sequence is 14 residues long. Germline V lookup: CDR1 KGHSH, CDR2 LQKENI.

The chain is built from TRBV6-5 and TRBJ2-7; D may be TRBD1 (6 bases). The germline V and J ends were trimmed by 2 bases and 6 bases, with 11 bases remaining between them. Germline CDR1 reads MNHEY; CDR2 reads SVGAGI. CDR3 length: 13 residues. CDR3 region: CASSYTQGREQYF. The CDR3 DNA reads TGTGCCAGCAGTTACACACAGGGCCGCGAGCAGTACTTC.

This clone was seen only a few times. The chain recombines TRBV12-5 with TRBJ2-1, with a possible D match to TRBD2 (6 bases). CDR1 LGHNT and CDR2 FRNRAP come from the germline V gene. The CDR3 sequence is 13 residues long. V shed 2 bases and J shed 9 bases, with 11 bases lying between them. CDR3 loop: CASGLLGGSEQFF. Written as DNA, the CDR3 is TGTGCTAGTGGTTTGCTGGGGGGAAGTGAGCAGTTCTTC.

This clone was recorded a few times. The chain uses TRBV9 and TRBJ2-2, with D perhaps TRBD2 (5 bases). The CDR3 loop spans 13 amino acids. The germline V gene has CDR1 SGDLS and CDR2 YYNGEE. The ends were cut back, 5 bases at V and 7 bases at J, with 12 bases in the middle. The CDR3 is CASRRERNGELFF. The CDR3, as DNA: TGTGCCAGCAGAAGGGAGAGGAACGGGGAGCTGTTTTTT.

The rearrangement uses TRBV6-1 and TRBJ2-5, with TRBD1 matching 7 bases. The trim removed 6 bases at V and 3 bases at J, leaving 4 bases unmatched. The CDR3 length is 13 residues. Germline V gene lookup returns CDR1 MNHNS and CDR2 SASEGT. CDR3 DNA: TGTGCCAGCAGCGTGACAGGGAAAGAGACCCAGTACTTC. Its translation: CASSVTGKETQYF.

This sequence joins TRBV7-2 and TRBJ2-6; D possibly corresponds to TRBD2 (6 bases). Germline CDR1 and CDR2: SGHTA and FQGNSA. Trimming took 4 bases from V and 0 from J, leaving 7 bases between them. This CDR3 is built from 15 residues. CDR3 residues: CASSWDFSGANVLTF. CDR3 nucleotide sequence: TGTGCCAGCAGCTGGGACTTCTCTGGGGCCAACGTCCTGACTTTC.

This clone turned up a few times. The chain carries TRBV19 and TRBJ2-1; 11 nucleotides align to TRBD2. Germline values: CDR1 LNHDA, CDR2 SQIVND (reference sequence). V dropped 1 base and J dropped 10; count of bases not matched to a gene: 6. The CDR3 is made up of 15 amino acids. CDR3 residues: CASSIGSGGAGEQFF. CDR3 nucleotide sequence: TGTGCCAGTAGTATAGGTAGCGGGGGGGCCGGAGAGCAGTTCTTC. Looking up the rest from reference TRBV19 and TRBJ2-1 gives the full variable domain: DGGITQSPKYLFRKEGQNVTLSCEQNLNHDAMYWYRQDPGQGLRLIYYSQIVNDFQKGDIAEGYSVSREKKESFPLTVTSAQKNPTAFYLCASSIGSGGAGEQFFGPGTRLTVL.

V usage is TRBV5-6 and J usage is TRBJ1-4; 7 bases align to TRBD1. Germline V gives CDR1 SGHDT, CDR2 YYEEEE. With 4 bases clipped from V and 8 bases from J, the junction kept 11 bases outside the gene matches. The CDR3 extends over 15 amino acids. CDR3 amino acids: CASSLRGAIREKLFF. In DNA, the CDR3 is TGTGCCAGCAGCCTCAGGGGGGCAATAAGGGAAAAACTGTTTTTT.

This chain connects TRBV5-4 to TRBJ1-1; 7 nucleotides line up with TRBD1. CDR1 and CDR2 from the germline V gene are SGHNT and YYREEE (reference sequence). The CDR3 runs 15 residues. The V segment lost 0 bases and the J segment 5 bases; nucleotides outside the gene matches: 7. The CDR3 bases are TGTGCCAGCAGCTTGGAGGGGGCCAGGGGGACTGAAGCTTTCTTT. Its translation: CASSLEGARGTEAFF. Looking up the rest from reference TRBV5-4 and TRBJ1-1 gives the full variable domain: ETGVTQSPTHLIKTRGQQVTLRCSSQSGHNTVSWYQQALGQGPQFIFQYYREEENGRGNFPPRFSGLQFPNYSSELNVNALELDDSALYLCASSLEGARGTEAFFGQGTRLTVV.

This clone showed up just a few times. The chain uses TRBV6-6 and TRBJ2-1, with D possibly being TRBD2 (6 bases). Germline lookup yields CDR1 MNHNY and CDR2 SVGAGI (reference sequence). The V gene lost 6 bases and the J gene lost 9 bases, with 21 bases spanning the gap. The CDR3 covers 15 residues. CDR3: CASRVKLGRRGEQFF. The CDR3 nucleotides are TGTGCCAGCAGGGTAAAACTAGGCCGGCGGGGTGAGCAGTTCTTC.

This clone was counted a few times. The chain couples TRBV29-1 to TRBJ1-2; the match to TRBD1 covers 8 bases. Per germline, CDR1 SQVTM and CDR2 ANQGSEA. The CDR3 spans 12 residues. Trimming at V came to 7 bases and at J to 4 bases, leaving 5 bases not matched to a gene. CDR3 bases: TGCAGCGACCAGGGGGCACCCTATGGCTACACCTTC. Translated, it gives CSDQGAPYGYTF.

This chain joins TRBV30 and TRBJ1-2; the match to TRBD1 covers 10 bases. Germline CDR1 reads GTSNPN; CDR2 reads SVGIG (reference sequence). The CDR3 extends over 13 amino acids. V gave up 4 bases and J gave up 8 bases; unmatched junction bases: 7. The CDR3 coding sequence is TGTGCCTGGATGCCGGGACAGGGGACCGGCTACACCTTC. Protein: CAWMPGQGTGYTF.